The 3 T cell receptor beta chains presented below share a single source sample, sequenced in a study of blood T cell repertoires in COVID-19 (dated by TCRdb to the early 2020s). Library generation was performed with the immunoSEQ multiplex PCR assay. TCRdb stores this immuneACCESS table with in-frame sequences only. Part of the clones is absent; in the studies checked, under half of the shortfall reflects unresolved V genes, and no reason is known for the rest. The sample contains some 200,000 clones, more than 65% of them found a single time. The biggest ten clones account for 3% of the sample. Sequenced material: peripheral blood. The origin of the receptors is a woman aged 25 to 39 who had recovered from COVID-19.

The chain links TRBV10-1 to TRBJ1-4, with 9 bases matching TRBD1. The CDR3 sequence is 19 residues long. Per the germline V gene, CDR1 is WNHNN and CDR2 is SYGVQD (reference sequence). V was pared by 1 base and J by 0 bases, with 9 bases of the junction left unmatched. CDR3 sequence: CASSELVPGQGSTNEKLFF. CDR3 coding DNA: TGCGCCAGCAGTGAGTTGGTTCCGGGACAGGGATCAACTAATGAAAAACTGTTTTTT.

The chain combines TRBV7-9 with TRBJ1-5; no firm D call. CDR3 size: 17 residues. In germline, CDR1 is SEHNR, CDR2 FQNEAQ (reference sequence). Deletions cut 1 base from V and 0 bases from J, with 13 bases between. The CDR3 loop reads CASSLVVSSDSNQPQHF. The CDR3 nucleotides are TGTGCCAGCAGCTTAGTGGTAAGCAGCGATAGCAATCAGCCCCAGCATTTT. The full variable domain, rest sourced from reference TRBV7-9 and TRBJ1-5, is DTGVSQNPRHKITKRGQNVTFRCDPISEHNRLYWYRQTLGQGPEFLTYFQNEAQLEKSRLLSDRFSAERPKGSFSTLEIQRTEQGDSAMYLCASSLVVSSDSNQPQHFGDGTRLSIL.

The chain joins TRBV18 to TRBJ1-1, with no clear D. Germline V gene data show CDR1 as KGHSH and CDR2 as LQKENI. The CDR3 has 12 residues. Trimming pared 6 bases from V and 11 bases from J, leaving 16 bases between. CDR3 in amino acids: CASSRNPEEAFF. CDR3 sequence (DNA): TGTGCCAGCTCGCGAAACCCCGAGGAGGCTTTCTTT.